Given below is one TCR beta chain in context. What it binds is not known. This record belongs to a study of Ad26.COV2.S vaccination and SARS-CoV-2 variants. Background on the study: Ad26.COV2.S arm of COV1001 included the donor.

Assay used: immunoSEQ multiplex PCR; TCRdb lists only in-frame clones, some missing. The table has around 300,000 clones, 86% seen once. Treatment noted: some 20 received Ad26.COV2.S at low or high dose, single or two shots; five or six received placebo; per-sample allocation not given. The samples date from day 63 after the first vaccine or placebo injection. Study-wide points: Comparability of non-spike TCR breadth was observed across vaccine and placebo recipients. CD8+ and CD4+ T cells specific for spike reportedly responded with substantial breadth after vaccination.

Germline V CDR1 and CDR2: SGHKS, YYEKEE (reference sequence). The ends lost 3 bases at V and 4 bases at J; junction bases unmatched: 3. CDR3 size: 16 residues. The TCR was taken from a person between 18 and 59 years old who received the Ad26.COV2.S COVID-19 vaccine or a placebo. The chain links TRBV5-5 to TRBJ2-1; 14 nucleotides align to TRBD2. The input for sequencing was peripheral blood, taken in a trial of Ad26.COV2.S vaccine versus placebo. The CDR3 spells CASSYRLAGGYNEQFF. The DNA of the CDR3 is TGTGCCAGCAGCTATAGACTAGCGGGGGGGTACAATGAGCAGTTCTTC.